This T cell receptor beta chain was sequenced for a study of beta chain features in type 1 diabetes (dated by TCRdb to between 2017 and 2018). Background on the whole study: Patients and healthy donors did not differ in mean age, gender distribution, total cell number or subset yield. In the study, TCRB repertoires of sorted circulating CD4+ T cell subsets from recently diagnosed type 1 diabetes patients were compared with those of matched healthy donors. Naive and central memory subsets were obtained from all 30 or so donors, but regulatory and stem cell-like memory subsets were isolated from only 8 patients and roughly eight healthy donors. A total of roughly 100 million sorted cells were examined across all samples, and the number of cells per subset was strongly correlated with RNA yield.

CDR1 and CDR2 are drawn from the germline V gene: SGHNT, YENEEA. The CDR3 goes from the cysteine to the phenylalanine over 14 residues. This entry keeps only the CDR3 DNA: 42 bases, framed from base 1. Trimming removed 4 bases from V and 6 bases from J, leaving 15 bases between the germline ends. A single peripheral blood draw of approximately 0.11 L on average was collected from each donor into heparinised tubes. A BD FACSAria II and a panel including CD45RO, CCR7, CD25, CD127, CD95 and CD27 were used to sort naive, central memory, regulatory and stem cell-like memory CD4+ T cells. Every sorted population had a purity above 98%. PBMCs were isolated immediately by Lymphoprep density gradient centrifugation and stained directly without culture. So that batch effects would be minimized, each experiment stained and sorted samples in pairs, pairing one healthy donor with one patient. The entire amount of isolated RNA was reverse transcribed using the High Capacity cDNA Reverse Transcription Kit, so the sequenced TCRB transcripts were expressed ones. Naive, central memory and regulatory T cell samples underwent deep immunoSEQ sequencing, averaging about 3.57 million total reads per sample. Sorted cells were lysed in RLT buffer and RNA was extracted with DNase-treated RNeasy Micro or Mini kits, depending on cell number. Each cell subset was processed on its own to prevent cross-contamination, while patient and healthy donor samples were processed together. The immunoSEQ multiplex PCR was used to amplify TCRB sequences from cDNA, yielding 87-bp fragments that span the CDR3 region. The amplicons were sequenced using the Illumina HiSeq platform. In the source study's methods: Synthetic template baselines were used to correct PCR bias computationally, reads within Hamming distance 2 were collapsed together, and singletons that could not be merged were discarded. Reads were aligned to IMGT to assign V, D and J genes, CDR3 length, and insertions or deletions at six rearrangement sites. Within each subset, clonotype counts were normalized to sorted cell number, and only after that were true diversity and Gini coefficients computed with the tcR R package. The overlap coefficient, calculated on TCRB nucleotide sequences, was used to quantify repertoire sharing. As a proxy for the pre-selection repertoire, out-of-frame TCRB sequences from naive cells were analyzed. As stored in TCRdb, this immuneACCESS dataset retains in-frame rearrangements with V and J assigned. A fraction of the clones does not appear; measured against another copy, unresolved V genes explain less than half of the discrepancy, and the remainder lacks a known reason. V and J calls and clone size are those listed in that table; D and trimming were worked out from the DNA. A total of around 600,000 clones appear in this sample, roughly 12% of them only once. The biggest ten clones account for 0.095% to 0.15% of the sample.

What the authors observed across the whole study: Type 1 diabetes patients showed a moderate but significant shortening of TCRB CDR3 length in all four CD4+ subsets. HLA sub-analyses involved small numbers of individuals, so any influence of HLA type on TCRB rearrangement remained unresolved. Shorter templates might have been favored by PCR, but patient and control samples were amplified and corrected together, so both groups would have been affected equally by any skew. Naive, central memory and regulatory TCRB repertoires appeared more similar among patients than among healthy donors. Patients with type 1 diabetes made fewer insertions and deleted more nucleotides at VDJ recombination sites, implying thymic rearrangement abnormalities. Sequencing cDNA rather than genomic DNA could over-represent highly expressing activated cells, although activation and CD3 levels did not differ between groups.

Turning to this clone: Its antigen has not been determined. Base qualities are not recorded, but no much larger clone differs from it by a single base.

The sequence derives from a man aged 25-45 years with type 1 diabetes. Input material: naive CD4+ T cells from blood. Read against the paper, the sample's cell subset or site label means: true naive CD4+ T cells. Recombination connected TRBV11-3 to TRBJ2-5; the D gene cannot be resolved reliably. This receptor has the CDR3 CASSYTIVTKTQYF. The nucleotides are TGTGCCAGCAGCTATACCATAGTCACAAAGACCCAGTACTTC. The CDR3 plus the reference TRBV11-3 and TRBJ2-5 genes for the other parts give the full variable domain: EAGVVQSPRYKIIEKKQPVAFWCNPISGHNTLYWYLQNLGQGPELLIRYENEEAVDDSQLPKDRFSAERLKGVDSTLKIQPAELGDSAVYLCASSYTIVTKTQYFGPGTRLLVL.